The table lists the clone carrying this T cell receptor (beta chain) with a few counts. Its antigen is unknown. The sample originates from a study of T cells in Graves' hyperthyroidism and ophthalmopathy. Losses at the gene ends were 3 bases for V and 8 bases for J; bases not matched to a gene: 5. Germline V lookup: CDR1 SQVTM, CDR2 ANQGSEA. CDR3 length: 13 residues. Points from the study as a whole: Most thyroid clonotypes with frequency above 0.001 were detected in blood. Using 13 V-J features, a model discriminated ophthalmopathy from stable hyperthyroidism.

Amplified TCR beta CDR3 regions came from RNA transcripts. Initially, a first-round RT-PCR of the TCR CDR3 employed the HTBI primer set. TCRdb reanalysed the multiplex PCR reads using MiXCR and keeps one entry per CDR3 protein. The sample yields hundreds of thousands of distinct CDR3 sequences, around 20% seen once. This receptor was taken from a woman in her 50s with Graves' hyperthyroidism that later progressed to Graves' ophthalmopathy. The chain combines TRBV29-1 with TRBJ2-1; 9 positions agree with TRBD1. Sequencing input: blood. In DNA form, the CDR3 reads TGCAGCGTTGATAGGACAGGGGTTCATGAGCAGTTCTTC. This codes for CSVDRTGVHEQFF.